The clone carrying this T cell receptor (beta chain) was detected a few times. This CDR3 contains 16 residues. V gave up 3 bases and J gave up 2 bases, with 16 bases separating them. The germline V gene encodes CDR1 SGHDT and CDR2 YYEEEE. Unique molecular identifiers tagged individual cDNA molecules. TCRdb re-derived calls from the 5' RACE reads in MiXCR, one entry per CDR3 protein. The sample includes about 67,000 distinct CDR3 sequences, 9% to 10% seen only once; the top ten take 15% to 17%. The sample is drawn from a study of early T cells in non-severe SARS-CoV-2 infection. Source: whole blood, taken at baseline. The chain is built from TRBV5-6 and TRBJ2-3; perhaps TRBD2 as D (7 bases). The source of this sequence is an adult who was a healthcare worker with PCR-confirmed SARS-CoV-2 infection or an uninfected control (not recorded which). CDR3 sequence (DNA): TGTGCCAGCAGCTCCACAGGGAGGGCGGCCACAGATACGCAGTATTTT. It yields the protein CASSSTGRAATDTQYF.